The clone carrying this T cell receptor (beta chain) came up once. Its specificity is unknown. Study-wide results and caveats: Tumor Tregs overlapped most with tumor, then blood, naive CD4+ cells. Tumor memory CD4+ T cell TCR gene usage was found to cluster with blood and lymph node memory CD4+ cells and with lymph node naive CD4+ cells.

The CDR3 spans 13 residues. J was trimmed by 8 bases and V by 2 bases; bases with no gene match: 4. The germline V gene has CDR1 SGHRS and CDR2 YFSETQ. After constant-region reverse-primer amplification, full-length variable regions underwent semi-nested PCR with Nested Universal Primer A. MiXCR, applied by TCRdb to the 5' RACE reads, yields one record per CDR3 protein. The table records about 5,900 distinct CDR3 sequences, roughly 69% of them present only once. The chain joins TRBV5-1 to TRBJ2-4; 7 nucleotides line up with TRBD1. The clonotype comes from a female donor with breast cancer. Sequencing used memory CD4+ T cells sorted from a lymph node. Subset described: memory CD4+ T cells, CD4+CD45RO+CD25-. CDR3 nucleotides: TGCGCCAGCAGCTTCAACCAGGGGGACATTCAGTACTTC. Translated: CASSFNQGDIQYF. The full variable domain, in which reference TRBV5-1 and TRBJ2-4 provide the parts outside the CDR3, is KAGVTQTPRYLIKTRGQQVTLSCSPISGHRSVSWYQQTPGQGLQFLFEYFSETQRNKGNFPGRFSGRQFSNSRSEMNVSTLELGDSALYLCASSFNQGDIQYFGAGTRLSVL.